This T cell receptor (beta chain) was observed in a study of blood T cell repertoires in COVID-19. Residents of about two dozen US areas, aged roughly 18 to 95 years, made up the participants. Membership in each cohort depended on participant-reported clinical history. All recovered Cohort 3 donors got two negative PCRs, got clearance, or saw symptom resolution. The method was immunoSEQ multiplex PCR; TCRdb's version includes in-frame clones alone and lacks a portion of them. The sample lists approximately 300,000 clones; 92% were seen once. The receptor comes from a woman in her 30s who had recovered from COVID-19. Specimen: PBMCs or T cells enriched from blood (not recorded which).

CDR3 sequence: CASSLPGSYEQYF. CDR3 DNA: TGTGCCAGCAGTTTGCCCGGGAGCTACGAGCAGTACTTC. The genes are TRBV28 and TRBJ2-7; D is possibly TRBD2 (6 bases). The V end was cut by 3 bases, the J end by 3 bases, with 9 bases between. This CDR3 spans 13 amino acids. CDR1 MDHEN and CDR2 SYDVKM come from the germline V gene.